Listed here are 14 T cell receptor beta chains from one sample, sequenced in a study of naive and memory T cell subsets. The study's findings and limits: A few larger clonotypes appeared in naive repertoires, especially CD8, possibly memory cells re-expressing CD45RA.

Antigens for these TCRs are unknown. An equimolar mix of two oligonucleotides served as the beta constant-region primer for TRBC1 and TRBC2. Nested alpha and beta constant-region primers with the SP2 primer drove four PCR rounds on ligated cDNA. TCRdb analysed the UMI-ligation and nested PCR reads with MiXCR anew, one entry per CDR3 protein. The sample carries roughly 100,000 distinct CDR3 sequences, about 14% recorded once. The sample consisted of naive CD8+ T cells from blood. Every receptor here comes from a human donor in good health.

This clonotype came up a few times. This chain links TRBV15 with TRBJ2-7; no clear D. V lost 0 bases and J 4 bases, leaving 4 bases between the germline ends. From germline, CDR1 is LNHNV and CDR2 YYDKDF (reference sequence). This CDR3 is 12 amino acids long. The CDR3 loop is CATSRDEYEQYF. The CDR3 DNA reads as TGTGCCACCAGCAGAGACGAATACGAGCAGTACTTC. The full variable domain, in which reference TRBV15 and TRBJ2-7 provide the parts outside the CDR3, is DAMVIQNPRYQVTQFGKPVTLSCSQTLNHNVMYWYQQKSSQAPKLLFHYYDKDFNNEADTPDNFQSRRPNTSFCFLDIRSPGLGDTAMYLCATSRDEYEQYFGPGTRLTVT.

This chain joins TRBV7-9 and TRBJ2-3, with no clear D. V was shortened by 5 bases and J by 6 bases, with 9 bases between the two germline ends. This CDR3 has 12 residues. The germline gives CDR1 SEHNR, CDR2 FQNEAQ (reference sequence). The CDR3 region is CASSGLRDTQYF. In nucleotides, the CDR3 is TGTGCCAGCAGCGGCCTTCGCGATACGCAGTATTTT.

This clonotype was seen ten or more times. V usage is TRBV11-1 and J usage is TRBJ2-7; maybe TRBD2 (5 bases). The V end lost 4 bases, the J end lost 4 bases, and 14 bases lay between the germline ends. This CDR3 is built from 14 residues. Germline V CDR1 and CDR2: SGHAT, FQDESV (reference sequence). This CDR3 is CASSSGVEGYEQYF. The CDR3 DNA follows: TGTGCCAGCAGCTCCGGGGTTGAGGGATACGAGCAGTACTTC. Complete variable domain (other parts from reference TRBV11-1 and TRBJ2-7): EAEVAQSPRYKITEKSQAVAFWCDPISGHATLYWYRQILGQGPELLVQFQDESVVDDSQLPKDRFSAERLKGVDSTLKIQPAELGDSAMYLCASSSGVEGYEQYFGPGTRLTVT.

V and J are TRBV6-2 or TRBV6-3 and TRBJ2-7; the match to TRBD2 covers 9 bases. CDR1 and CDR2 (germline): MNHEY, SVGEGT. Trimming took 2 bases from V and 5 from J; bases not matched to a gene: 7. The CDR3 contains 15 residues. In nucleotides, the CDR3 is TGTGCCAGCAGTTACGTCTCTAGCGGGGAAAACGAGCAGTACTTC. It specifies CASSYVSSGENEQYF.

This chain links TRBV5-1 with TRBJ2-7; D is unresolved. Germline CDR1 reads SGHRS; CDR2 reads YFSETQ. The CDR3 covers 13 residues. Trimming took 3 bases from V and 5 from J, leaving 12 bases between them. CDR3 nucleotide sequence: TGCGCCAGCAGCTGGTCCGGTGGAGACGAGCAGTACTTC. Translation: CASSWSGGDEQYF.

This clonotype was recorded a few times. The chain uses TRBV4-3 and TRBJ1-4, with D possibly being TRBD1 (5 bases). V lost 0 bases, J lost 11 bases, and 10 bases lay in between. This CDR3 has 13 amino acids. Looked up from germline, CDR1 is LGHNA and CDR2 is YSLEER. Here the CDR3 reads CASSQDQEGKLFF. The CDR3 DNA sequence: TGCGCCAGCAGCCAAGACCAGGAGGGGAAACTGTTTTTT.

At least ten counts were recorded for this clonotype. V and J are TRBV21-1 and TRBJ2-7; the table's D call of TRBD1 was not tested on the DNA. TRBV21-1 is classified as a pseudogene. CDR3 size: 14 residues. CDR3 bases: TGTGCCAGCAGCGCGGGACAGGGGACGCCCCGACAGTACTTC. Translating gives CASSAGQGTPRQYF.

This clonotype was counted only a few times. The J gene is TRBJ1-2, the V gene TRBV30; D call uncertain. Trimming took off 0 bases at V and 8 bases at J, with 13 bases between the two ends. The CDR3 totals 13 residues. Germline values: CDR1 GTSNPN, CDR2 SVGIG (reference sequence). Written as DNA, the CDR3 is TGTGCCTGGAGTGTGGTAGGGCAAGGAGGCTACACCTTC. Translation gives CAWSVVGQGGYTF.

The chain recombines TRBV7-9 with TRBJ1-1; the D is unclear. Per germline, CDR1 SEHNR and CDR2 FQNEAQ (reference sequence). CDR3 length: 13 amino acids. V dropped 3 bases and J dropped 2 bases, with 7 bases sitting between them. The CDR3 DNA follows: TGTGCCAGCAGCTTCCCGGCAAACACTGAAGCTTTCTTT. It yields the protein CASSFPANTEAFF.

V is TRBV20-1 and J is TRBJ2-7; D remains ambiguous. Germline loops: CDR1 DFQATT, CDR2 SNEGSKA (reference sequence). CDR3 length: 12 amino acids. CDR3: CSTFARDYEQYF. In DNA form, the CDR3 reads TGCAGCACCTTCGCAAGGGACTACGAGCAGTACTTC.

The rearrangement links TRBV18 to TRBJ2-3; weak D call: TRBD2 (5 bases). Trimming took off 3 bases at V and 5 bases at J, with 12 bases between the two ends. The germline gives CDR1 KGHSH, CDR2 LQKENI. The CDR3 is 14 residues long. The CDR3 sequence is CASSPPAEVDTQYF. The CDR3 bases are TGTGCCAGCTCACCCCCGGCGGAGGTAGATACGCAGTATTTT.

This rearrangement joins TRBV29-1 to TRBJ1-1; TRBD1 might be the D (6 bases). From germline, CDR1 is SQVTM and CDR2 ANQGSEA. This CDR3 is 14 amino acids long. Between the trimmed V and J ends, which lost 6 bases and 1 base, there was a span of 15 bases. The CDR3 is CSVEIRDTNTEAFF. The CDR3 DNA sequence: TGCAGCGTAGAGATCCGGGACACGAACACTGAAGCTTTCTTT.

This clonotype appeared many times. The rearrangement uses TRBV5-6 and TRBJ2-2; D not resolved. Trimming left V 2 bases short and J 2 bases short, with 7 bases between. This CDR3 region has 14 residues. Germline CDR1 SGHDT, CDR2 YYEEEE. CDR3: CASSFDGNTGELFF. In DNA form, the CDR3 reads TGTGCCAGCAGCTTCGACGGAAACACCGGGGAGCTGTTTTTT.

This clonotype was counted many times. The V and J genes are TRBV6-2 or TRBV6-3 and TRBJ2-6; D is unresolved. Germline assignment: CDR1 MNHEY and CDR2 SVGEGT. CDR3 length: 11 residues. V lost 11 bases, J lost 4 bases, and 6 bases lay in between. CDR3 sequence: CAATGANVLTF. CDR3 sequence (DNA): TGTGCCGCCACGGGGGCCAACGTCCTGACTTTC.